The 8 T cell receptor beta chains listed next were all sequenced from one sample in a study of shared clonotypes between healthy human individuals. Only in-frame clones appear in the TCRdb table, and some are missing; sequencing was by immunoSEQ multiplex PCR. Among over a million clones listed, approximately 97% were seen once. Material for sequencing was naive CD4+ T cells sorted from blood. Stated subset: CD45RA+ positively selected. All receptors come from a man aged 30-40 years in good health.

CDR3 in amino acids: CASSLIRSGAYEQYF. The CDR3, as DNA: TGTGCCAGCAGTTTAATCCGTAGCGGGGCCTACGAGCAGTACTTC. V gene TRBV28 combines with J gene TRBJ2-7; 8 bases match TRBD2. J lost 2 bases, V lost 2 bases, and 5 bases had no gene match. Looked up from germline, CDR1 is MDHEN and CDR2 is SYDVKM. CDR3 length equals 15 residues. The whole variable domain, filled in from reference TRBV28 and TRBJ2-7, reads DVKVTQSSRYLVKRTGEKVFLECVQDMDHENMFWYRQDPGLGLRLIYFSYDVKMKEKGDIPEGYSVSREKKERFSLILESASTNQTSMYLCASSLIRSGAYEQYFGPGTRLTVT.

Turning to this clone: Within the sample, other DNA sequences also encode this same CDR3. This chain connects TRBV7-8 to TRBJ2-5, with unresolved D. V lost 3 bases, J lost 3 bases, and 5 bases lay in between. Germline-derived CDR1 and CDR2 are SGHVS and FQNEAQ. This CDR3 spans 12 amino acids. CDR3 DNA: TGTGCCAGCAGCTTGGGCGAAGAGACCCAGTACTTC. It encodes CASSLGEETQYF.

The chain is built from TRBV5-4 and TRBJ1-1; D is ambiguous. The CDR3 has 17 amino acids. Germline-derived CDR1 and CDR2 are SGHNT and YYREEE (reference sequence). V shed 0 bases and J shed 5 bases, with 20 bases lying between them. Here the CDR3 DNA reads TGTGCCAGCAGCTTGGTGACAAATAGAGGATTGGGGACTGAAGCTTTCTTT. It codes for CASSLVTNRGLGTEAFF.

The genes are TRBV20-1 and TRBJ1-3; 9 bases agree with TRBD1. This CDR3 spans 11 amino acids. V lost 7 bases, J lost 11 bases, and 6 bases stayed unmatched. Looked up from germline, CDR1 is DFQATT and CDR2 is SNEGSKA (reference sequence). As DNA, the CDR3 is TGCAGTGTTGTCGGACAGGGGTCCATATATTTT. The encoded protein is CSVVGQGSIYF.

The rearrangement links TRBV7-6 to TRBJ2-3; 7 bases align to TRBD1. Germline loops: CDR1 SGHVS, CDR2 FNYEAQ. CDR3 length equals 16 residues. J gave up 5 bases and V 1 base, and 9 bases lay outside the gene matches. Here the CDR3 reads CASSLVGSGGVDTQYF. DNA of the CDR3: TGTGCCAGCAGCTTAGTAGGGTCAGGGGGTGTAGATACGCAGTATTTT.

The V call is TRBV9, the J call TRBJ1-3; no firm D call. There are 15 residues in the CDR3. The V and J ends lost 0 bases and 2 bases respectively, with 9 bases between them. Germline V lookup: CDR1 SGDLS, CDR2 YYNGEE. The DNA for the CDR3 is TGTGCCAGCAGCGTAGATGGGATTCCTGGAAACACCATATATTTT. The encoded protein is CASSVDGIPGNTIYF.

The chain carries TRBV9 and TRBJ2-2; D call uncertain. From germline, CDR1 is SGDLS and CDR2 YYNGEE. Deletions cut 5 bases from V and 6 bases from J, with 14 bases between. CDR3 length: 14 residues. The CDR3 DNA sequence: TGTGCCAGCAGGGGCGGACGCGCACCCGGGGAGCTGTTTTTT. Protein sequence: CASRGGRAPGELFF.

Concerning this clone: One junction end disagrees with the germline gene, perhaps due to a read error. V gene TRBV5-1 combines with J gene TRBJ2-5, with no clear D. The germline V gene encodes CDR1 SGHRS and CDR2 YFSETQ. The CDR3 contains 16 residues. CDR3: CASSFRPWPDQETQYF. Written as DNA, the CDR3 is TGCGCCAGCAGTTTTCGACCCTGGCCCGACCAGGAGACCCAGTACTTC.